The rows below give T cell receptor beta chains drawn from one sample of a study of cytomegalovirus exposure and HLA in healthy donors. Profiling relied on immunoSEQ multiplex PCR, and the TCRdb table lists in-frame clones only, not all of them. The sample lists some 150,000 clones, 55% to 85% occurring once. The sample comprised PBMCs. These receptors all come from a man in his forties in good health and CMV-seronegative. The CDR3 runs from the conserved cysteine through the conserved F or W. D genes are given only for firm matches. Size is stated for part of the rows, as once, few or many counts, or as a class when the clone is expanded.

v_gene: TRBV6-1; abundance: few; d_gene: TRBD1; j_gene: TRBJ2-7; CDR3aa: CAIGTGGPYEQYF; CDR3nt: TGTGCCATCGGGACAGGAGGACCCTACGAGCAGTACTTC
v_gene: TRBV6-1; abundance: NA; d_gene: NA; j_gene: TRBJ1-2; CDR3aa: CASMRDSYGYTF; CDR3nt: TGTGCCAGCATGCGAGATTCCTATGGCTACACCTTC
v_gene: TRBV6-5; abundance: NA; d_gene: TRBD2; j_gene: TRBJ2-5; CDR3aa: CASNLAGVAGAQYF; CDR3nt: TGTGCCAGCAATCTAGCGGGGGTCGCGGGGGCCCAGTACTTC
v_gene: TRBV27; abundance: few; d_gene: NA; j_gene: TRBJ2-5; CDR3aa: CASSWGIRETQYF; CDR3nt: TGTGCCAGCAGTTGGGGCATTAGGGAGACCCAGTACTTC
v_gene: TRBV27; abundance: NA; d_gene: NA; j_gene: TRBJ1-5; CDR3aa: CASSWGHNQPQNF; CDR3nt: TGTGCCAGCAGTTGGGGACACAATCAGCCCCAGAATTTT
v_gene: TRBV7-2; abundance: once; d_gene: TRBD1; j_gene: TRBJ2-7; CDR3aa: CASSDRGPYEQYF; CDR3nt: TGTGCCAGCAGCGACAGGGGGCCTTACGAGCAGTACTTC
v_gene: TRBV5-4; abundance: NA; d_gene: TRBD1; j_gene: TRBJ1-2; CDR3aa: CASSSKKDRGDYGYPF; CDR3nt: TGTGCCAGCAGTTCGAAAAAGGACAGGGGAGACTATGGCTACCCCTTC
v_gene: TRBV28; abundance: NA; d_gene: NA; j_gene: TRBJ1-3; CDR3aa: CASRDPGQSSGNTIYF; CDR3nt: TGTGCCAGCAGAGACCCAGGACAGAGCTCTGGAAACACCATATATTTT
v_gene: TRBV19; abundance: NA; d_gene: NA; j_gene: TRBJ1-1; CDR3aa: CASSIQTVTEAFF; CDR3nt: TGTGCCAGTAGTATTCAGACAGTGACTGAAGCTTTCTTT
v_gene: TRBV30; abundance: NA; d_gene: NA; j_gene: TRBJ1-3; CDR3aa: CAWSVRRGAGNTIYF; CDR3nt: TGTGCCTGGAGTGTACGGCGGGGAGCTGGAAACACCATATATTTT
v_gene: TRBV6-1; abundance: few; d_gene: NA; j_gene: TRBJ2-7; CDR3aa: CASMVQGRGYEQYF; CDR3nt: TGTGCCAGCATGGTCCAAGGAAGGGGGTACGAGCAGTACTTC
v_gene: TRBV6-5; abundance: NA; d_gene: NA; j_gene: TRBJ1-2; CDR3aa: CASSSTQSFYGYTF; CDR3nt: TGTGCCAGCAGTTCCACACAGTCGTTCTATGGCTACACCTTC
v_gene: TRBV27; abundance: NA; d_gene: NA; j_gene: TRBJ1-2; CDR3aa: CASSPTGLGYTF; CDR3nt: TGTGCCAGCAGTCCTACAGGGTTAGGCTACACCTTC
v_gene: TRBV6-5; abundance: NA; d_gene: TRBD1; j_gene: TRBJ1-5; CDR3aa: CASSLDREQPQHF; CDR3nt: TGTGCCAGCAGCTTAGACAGGGAGCAGCCCCAGCATTTT
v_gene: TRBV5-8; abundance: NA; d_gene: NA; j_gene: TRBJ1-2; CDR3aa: CASSLREWNGYTF; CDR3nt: TGTGCCAGCAGCTTGAGGGAGTGGAATGGCTACACCTTC
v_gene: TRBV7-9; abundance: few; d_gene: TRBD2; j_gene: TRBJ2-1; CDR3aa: CASSPGLAGDEQFF; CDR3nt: TGTGCCAGCAGCCCGGGACTAGCGGGGGATGAGCAGTTCTTC
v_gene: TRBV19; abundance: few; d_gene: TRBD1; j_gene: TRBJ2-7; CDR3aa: CASSITGGASYEQYF; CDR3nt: TGTGCCAGTAGTATAACAGGGGGCGCTTCCTACGAGCAGTACTTC
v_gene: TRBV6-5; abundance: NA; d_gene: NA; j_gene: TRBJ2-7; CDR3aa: CASSYGPRAAYEQYF; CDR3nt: TGTGCCAGCAGTTACGGCCCCAGGGCAGCCTACGAGCAGTACTTC
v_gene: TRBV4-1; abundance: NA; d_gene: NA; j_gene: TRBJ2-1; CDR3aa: CASSLRTPIPGDEQFF; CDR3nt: TGCGCCAGCAGCCTCCGTACACCCATACCGGGGGATGAGCAGTTCTTC
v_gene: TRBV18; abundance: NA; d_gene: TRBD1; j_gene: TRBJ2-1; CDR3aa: CASSPRQGEEQFF; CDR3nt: TGTGCCAGCTCACCAAGACAGGGGGAAGAGCAGTTCTTC
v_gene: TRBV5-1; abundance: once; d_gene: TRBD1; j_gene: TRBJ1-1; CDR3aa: CASRMDRDTEAFF; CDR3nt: TGCGCCAGCAGAATGGACAGGGACACTGAAGCTTTCTTT
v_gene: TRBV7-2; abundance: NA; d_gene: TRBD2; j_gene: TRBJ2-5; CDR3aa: CASSRSGRYQETQYF; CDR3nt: TGTGCCAGCAGCCGTAGCGGGAGGTATCAAGAGACCCAGTACTTC
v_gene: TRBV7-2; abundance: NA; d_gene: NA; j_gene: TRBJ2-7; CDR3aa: CASSLAGGGRSTYYEQYF; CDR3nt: TGTGCCAGCAGCTTAGCAGGTGGAGGCAGATCAACCTACTACGAGCAGTACTTC
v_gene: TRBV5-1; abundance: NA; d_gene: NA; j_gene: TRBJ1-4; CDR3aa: CASSLGQRMGEKLFF; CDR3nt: TGCGCCAGCAGCTTGGGACAGAGAATGGGGGAAAAACTGTTTTTT
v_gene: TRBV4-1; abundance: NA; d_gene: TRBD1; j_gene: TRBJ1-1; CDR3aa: CASSPEGGGTEAFF; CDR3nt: TGCGCCAGCAGCCCCGAAGGGGGCGGGACTGAAGCTTTCTTT
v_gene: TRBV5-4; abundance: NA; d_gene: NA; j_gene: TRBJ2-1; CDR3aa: CASSLISREQFF; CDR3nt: TGTGCCAGCAGCCTCATCTCACGGGAGCAGTTCTTC
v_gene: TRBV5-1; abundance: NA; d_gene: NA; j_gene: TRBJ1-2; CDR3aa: CASSLADITYGYTF; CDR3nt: TGCGCCAGCAGCTTGGCAGACATCACCTATGGCTACACCTTC
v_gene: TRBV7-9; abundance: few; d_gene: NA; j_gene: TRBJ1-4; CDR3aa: CASSLGRQDNEKLFF; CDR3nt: TGTGCCAGCAGCTTAGGGCGACAGGATAATGAAAAACTGTTTTTT
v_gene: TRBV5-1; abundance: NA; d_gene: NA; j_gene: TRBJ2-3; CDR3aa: CASSFLGGSTDTQYF; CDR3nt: TGCGCCAGCAGCTTCCTAGGCGGGAGCACAGATACGCAGTATTTT
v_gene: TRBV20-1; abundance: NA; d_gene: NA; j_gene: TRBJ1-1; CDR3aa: CSARKSAEAFF; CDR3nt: TGCAGTGCTAGAAAATCGGCTGAAGCTTTCTTT
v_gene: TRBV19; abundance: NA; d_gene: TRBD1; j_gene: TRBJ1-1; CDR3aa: CASSTDRGLNTEAFF; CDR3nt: TGTGCCAGTAGTACAGACAGGGGCCTAAACACTGAAGCTTTCTTT
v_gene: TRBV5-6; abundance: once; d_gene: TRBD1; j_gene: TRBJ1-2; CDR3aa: CASSSGTGQPRGYGYPF; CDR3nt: TGTGCCAGCAGCTCTGGGACAGGTCAGCCGAGGGGCTATGGCTACCCCTTC
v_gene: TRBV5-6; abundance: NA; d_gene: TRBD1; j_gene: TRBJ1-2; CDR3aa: CASSLRTGQDLYGYPF; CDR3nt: TGTGCCAGCAGCTTGCGGACCGGACAGGATCTCTATGGCTACCCCTTC
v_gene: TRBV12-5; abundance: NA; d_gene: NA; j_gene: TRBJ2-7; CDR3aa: CASGLAPWTPSEQYF; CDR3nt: TGTGCTAGTGGTTTGGCCCCCTGGACTCCGTCCGAGCAGTACTTC
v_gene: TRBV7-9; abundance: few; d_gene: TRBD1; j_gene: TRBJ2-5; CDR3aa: CASSINRGWETQYF; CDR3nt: TGTGCCAGCAGCATCAACAGGGGTTGGGAGACCCAGTACTTC
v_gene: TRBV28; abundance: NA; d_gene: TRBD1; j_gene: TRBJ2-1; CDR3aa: CAIEGQGVSYNEQFF; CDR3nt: TGTGCCATCGAAGGACAGGGGGTTTCCTACAATGAGCAGTTCTTC
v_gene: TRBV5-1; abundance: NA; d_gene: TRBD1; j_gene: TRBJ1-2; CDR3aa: CASSPPGQFFGYTF; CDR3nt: TGCGCCAGCAGCCCTCCGGGACAGTTCTTTGGCTACACCTTC
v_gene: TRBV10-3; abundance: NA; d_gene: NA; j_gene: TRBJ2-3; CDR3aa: CAISESGGDTQYF; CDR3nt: TGTGCCATCAGTGAGTCGGGAGGAGATACGCAGTATTTT
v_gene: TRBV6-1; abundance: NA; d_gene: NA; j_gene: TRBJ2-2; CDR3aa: CASSVQPGENTGELFF; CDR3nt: TGTGCCAGCAGTGTCCAACCGGGGGAAAACACCGGGGAGCTGTTTTTT
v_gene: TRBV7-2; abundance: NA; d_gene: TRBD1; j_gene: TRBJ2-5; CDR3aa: CASSWAGGRQETQYF; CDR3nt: TGTGCCAGCAGCTGGGCAGGGGGCAGGCAAGAGACCCAGTACTTC
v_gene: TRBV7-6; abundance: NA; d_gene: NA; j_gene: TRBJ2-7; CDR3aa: CASSLNGREQYF; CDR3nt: TGTGCCAGCAGCTTAAATGGCCGCGAGCAGTACTTC
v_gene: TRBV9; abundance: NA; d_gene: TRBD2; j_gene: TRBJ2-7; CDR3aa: CASSDGTSGSYEQYF; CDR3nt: TGTGCCAGCAGTGACGGGACTAGCGGCTCCTACGAGCAGTACTTC
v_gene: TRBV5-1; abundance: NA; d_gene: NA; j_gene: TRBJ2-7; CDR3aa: CASSLGDRGGYEQYF; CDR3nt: TGCGCCAGCAGCTTGGGGGACCGCGGAGGGTACGAGCAGTACTTC
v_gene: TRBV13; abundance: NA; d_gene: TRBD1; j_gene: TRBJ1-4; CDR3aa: CASSGHRGLIEKLFF; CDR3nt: TGTGCCAGCAGCGGACACAGGGGCCTAATTGAAAAACTGTTTTTT
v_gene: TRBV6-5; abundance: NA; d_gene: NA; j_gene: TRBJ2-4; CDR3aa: CASSYSYGGAGDIQYF; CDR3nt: TGTGCCAGCAGTTACTCGTATGGGGGCGCAGGGGACATTCAGTACTTC
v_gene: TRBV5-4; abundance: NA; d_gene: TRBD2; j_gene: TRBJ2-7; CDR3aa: CASSLDPLAGVSEQYF; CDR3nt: TGTGCCAGCAGCTTGGACCCCCTAGCGGGAGTATCCGAGCAGTACTTC
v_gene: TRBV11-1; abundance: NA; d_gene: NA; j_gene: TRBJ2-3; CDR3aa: CASRLVGTDTQYF; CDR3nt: TGTGCCAGCAGACTAGTCGGAACAGATACGCAGTATTTT
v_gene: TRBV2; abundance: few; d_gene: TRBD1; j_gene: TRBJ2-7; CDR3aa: CASSETGREQYF; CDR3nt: TGTGCCAGCAGTGAGACAGGGCGCGAGCAGTACTTC